Sequencing of this T cell receptor (beta chain) was carried out in a study of monozygotic twins with inflammatory bowel disease (dated by TCRdb to between 2018 and 2020). Regarding the research as a whole: In total, around 28 monozygotic twin pairs made up the full study: 19 Danish pairs, all IBD-discordant, plus nine German pairs, of which four were IBD-concordant and five were IBD-discordant. Disease-associated traits were sought mainly through comparisons between IBD patients and their genetically identical healthy co-twins within discordant pairs. Each individual had, on average, about 151 000 unique TCRalpha sequences and 181 000 unique TCRbeta sequences available for analysis. Overall results and qualifications from the work: Different T cell subtypes could not be distinguished in the analysis. IBD patients shared fewer clonotypes with other individuals than healthy twins did, most markedly in patients showing signs of disease activity. A decrease in TCRbeta repertoire diversity, as measured by inverse Simpson index, was observed in IBD patients compared with their healthy co-twins. No difference in repertoire similarity was observed between concordant and discordant twins, possibly owing to limited statistical power. Because patients were on differing immunosuppressive treatments, the repertoires may have picked up extra background noise and inter-individual variability. The results gave no support for a single strong signal or clonotype linked to IBD.

CDR1 and CDR2, looked up from the germline V gene, are MNHNS and SASEGT. Including the terminal cysteine and phenylalanine, the CDR3 comprises 14 residues. No DNA is given. The method behind the library was 5' RACE. Each TCR library was prepared from about 4,000 ng of total RNA. For each sample, cDNA synthesis was carried out in eight separate reactions using SMARTScribe reverse transcriptase. During cDNA synthesis, unique molecular identifiers containing a 6-nucleotide sample barcode were introduced by template switching. TCRalpha and TCRbeta cDNA was amplified by two nested PCRs of 16 and 9 cycles, with bead purification after each PCR. Before amplification, cDNA was treated with uracil DNA-glycosylase and purified using the QIAquick PCR purification kit. The second PCR was the step at which Illumina TruSeq-compatible adapters and sample-specific barcodes were added. TapeStation and Qubit were used to check library quality and concentration, and 5 to 6 ng of each library went into the pool. Sequencing of the pooled libraries was done on an Illumina HiSeq2500 single-index Rapid Run using custom sequencing primers and 2 x 100 bp reads. The authors' pipeline ran thus. PCR and sequencing errors were corrected by UMI-based consensus assembly using MiGEC version 1.2.6. V(D)J alignment, clonotype assembly and CDR3 extraction were performed with MiXCR version 2.1.1. Normalisation of gene usage, clonotype sharing and MAIT/NKT TCR abundance was achieved by analysing the top 1000, 10 000 and 20 000 clonotypes per sample. After downsampling to 27 000 UMIs, diversity was calculated as the inverse Simpson index using the vegan R package. Statistical testing used paired Mann-Whitney U tests on the discordant twin pairs and applied Benjamini-Hochberg correction for multiple testing. Reprocessed by TCRdb, the reads give a single entry per CDR3 protein sequence, without DNA. These V and J calls originate from TCRdb's pipeline instead of the authors' own analysis. This specimen's table enumerates 350,000 to 500,000 distinct CDR3 sequences. The ten largest make up 2% to 2.5% of the sample.

A 2.5 ml peripheral blood sample was drawn into PAXgene tubes per donor and stored at -80°C. Total RNA was isolated from whole blood with the PAXgene blood miRNA kit on an automated QIAcube, without T cell sorting. Peripheral blood from monozygotic twin pairs, either concordant or discordant for inflammatory bowel disease, underwent deep TCRalpha and TCRbeta repertoire profiling that used unique molecular barcoding. Smoking habits were recorded for all twin pairs, and individuals were classified as current, former or never smokers. To note about this clonotype: Its recognized antigen is unknown.

The receptor chain draws on TRBV6-1 and TRBJ2-7; without DNA, the TCRdb call of TRBD1 cannot be checked. Material for sequencing was blood. The receptor's source is a human donor with ulcerative colitis or Crohn's disease, or a healthy co-twin of an affected twin (not recorded which). CDR3 region: CASLGTGGSYEQYF.